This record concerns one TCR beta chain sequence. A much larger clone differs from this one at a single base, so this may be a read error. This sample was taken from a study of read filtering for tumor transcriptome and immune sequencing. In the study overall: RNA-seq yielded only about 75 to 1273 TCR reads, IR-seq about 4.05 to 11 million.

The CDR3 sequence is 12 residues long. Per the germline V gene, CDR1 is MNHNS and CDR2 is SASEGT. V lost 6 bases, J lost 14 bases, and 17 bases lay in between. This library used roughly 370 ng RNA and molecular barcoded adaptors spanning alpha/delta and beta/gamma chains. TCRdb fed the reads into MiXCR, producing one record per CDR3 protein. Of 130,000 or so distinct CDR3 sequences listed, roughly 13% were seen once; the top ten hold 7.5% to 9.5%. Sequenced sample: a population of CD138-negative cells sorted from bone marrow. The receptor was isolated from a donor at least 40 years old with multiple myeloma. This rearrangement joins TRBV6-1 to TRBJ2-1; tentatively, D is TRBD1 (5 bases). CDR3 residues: CASSQGRVKEFF. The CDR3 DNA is TGTGCCAGCAGCCAAGGCAGGGTGAAGGAGTTCTTC.